Listed below are T cell receptor beta chains from one sample, sequenced in a study of control samples from healthy donors and cancer patients. Clones were sequenced by immunoSEQ multiplex PCR, and TCRdb holds only the in-frame ones, with some missing. The sample holds some 130,000 clones, about 92% seen once. The specimen was PBMCs. The receptors were gathered from a man between 50 and 59 years old with head and neck cancer. CDR3s include the opening cysteine and the closing phenylalanine or tryptophan. A D gene is named only where the DNA matches it firmly. A clone size is listed for some rows: how often the clone was seen (once, few, many), or a class if it is expanded.

J gene: TRBJ2-1
V gene: TRBV15
clone size: .
D gene: TRBD1
CDR3 DNA: TGTGCCACCAGCAGAGTAGGACAGGGAGACAATGAGCAGTTCTTC
CDR3 protein: CATSRVGQGDNEQFF

J gene: TRBJ2-7
V gene: TRBV19
clone size: .
D gene: TRBD1
CDR3 DNA: TGTGCCACCCACGATGGACAGGGGGGAAAAGAGCAGTACTTC
CDR3 protein: CATHDGQGGKEQYF

J gene: TRBJ2-5
V gene: TRBV7-9
clone size: .
D gene: .
CDR3 DNA: TGTGCCAGCAGCCCATTTGACATCTATCCCCAAGAGACCCAGTACTTC
CDR3 protein: CASSPFDIYPQETQYF

J gene: TRBJ2-2
V gene: TRBV4-3
clone size: .
D gene: .
CDR3 DNA: TGCGCCAGCAGCCAAGATGGAGACACCGGGGAGCTGTTTTTT
CDR3 protein: CASSQDGDTGELFF

J gene: TRBJ2-7
V gene: TRBV12-3/TRBV12-4
clone size: few
D gene: .
CDR3 DNA: TGTGCCAGCAGTTTACACCTCTACGAGCAGTACTTC
CDR3 protein: CASSLHLYEQYF

J gene: TRBJ2-1
V gene: TRBV27
clone size: .
D gene: TRBD1
CDR3 DNA: TGTGCCAGCAGTTTCGGACAGGGTTTCGATGAGCAGTTCTTC
CDR3 protein: CASSFGQGFDEQFF

J gene: TRBJ1-1
V gene: TRBV18
clone size: .
D gene: .
CDR3 DNA: TGTGCCAGCTCACCGGCGGTGGGCACTGAAGCTTTCTTT
CDR3 protein: CASSPAVGTEAFF

J gene: TRBJ2-1
V gene: TRBV7-2
clone size: .
D gene: .
CDR3 DNA: TGTGCCAGCAGCTATAGTAGACAGGTAGGACGGTCCTACAATGAGCAGTTCTTC
CDR3 protein: CASSYSRQVGRSYNEQFF

J gene: TRBJ1-1
V gene: TRBV12-3/TRBV12-4
clone size: .
D gene: TRBD1
CDR3 DNA: TGTGCCAGCAACTTAGGACAGGCGAACGAAGCTTTCTTT
CDR3 protein: CASNLGQANEAFF

J gene: TRBJ2-7
V gene: TRBV25-1
clone size: .
D gene: TRBD2
CDR3 DNA: TGTGCCAGCAGTGAATGGACTAGCGGTTACGAGCAGTACTTC
CDR3 protein: CASSEWTSGYEQYF

J gene: TRBJ1-1
V gene: TRBV5-3
clone size: .
D gene: .
CDR3 DNA: TGTGCCAGAAGCTTGGCCGGGACTGAAGCTTTCTTT
CDR3 protein: CARSLAGTEAFF

J gene: TRBJ2-1
V gene: TRBV3-1/TRBV3-2
clone size: .
D gene: TRBD2
CDR3 DNA: TGTGCCAGCAGCCAGCGGGGGGGCCCATTCTCCTACAATGAGCAGTTCTTC
CDR3 protein: CASSQRGGPFSYNEQFF

J gene: TRBJ2-1
V gene: TRBV7-6
clone size: .
D gene: .
CDR3 DNA: TGTGCCAGCAGCTTTGGGACCTCTGATGGAGCGGATGAGCAGTTCTTC
CDR3 protein: CASSFGTSDGADEQFF

J gene: TRBJ1-2
V gene: TRBV5-1
clone size: .
D gene: .
CDR3 DNA: TGCGCCAGCAGCTTGGGGCAACTGACTAACTATGGCTACACCTTC
CDR3 protein: CASSLGQLTNYGYTF

J gene: TRBJ2-7
V gene: TRBV28
clone size: once
D gene: .
CDR3 DNA: TGTGCCAGCAGTCCCTCGACAGGACTTAGCTCCTACGAGCAGTACTTC
CDR3 protein: CASSPSTGLSSYEQYF

J gene: TRBJ1-4
V gene: TRBV6-5
clone size: .
D gene: .
CDR3 DNA: TGTGCCAGCAGTTACTCAGGGTTCAATGAAAAACTGTTTTTT
CDR3 protein: CASSYSGFNEKLFF

J gene: TRBJ2-3
V gene: TRBV6-5
clone size: few
D gene: .
CDR3 DNA: TGTGCCAGCAACGGCCCGAGCACAGATACGCAGTATTTT
CDR3 protein: CASNGPSTDTQYF

J gene: TRBJ2-3
V gene: TRBV4-3
clone size: .
D gene: TRBD2
CDR3 DNA: TGCGCCAGCAGCCGAGGGGGGACTAGCGGAGATGGTAGGACAGATACGCAGTATTTT
CDR3 protein: CASSRGGTSGDGRTDTQYF

J gene: TRBJ1-2
V gene: TRBV12-3/TRBV12-4
clone size: once
D gene: .
CDR3 DNA: TGTGCCAGCAGTTCACATACTAACTATGGCTACACCTTC
CDR3 protein: CASSSHTNYGYTF

J gene: TRBJ1-4
V gene: TRBV5-4
clone size: once
D gene: TRBD1
CDR3 DNA: TGTGCCAGCAGCTCCGGGACAGGGGGTTATGAAAAACTGTTTTTT
CDR3 protein: CASSSGTGGYEKLFF

J gene: TRBJ1-1
V gene: TRBV7-2
clone size: .
D gene: .
CDR3 DNA: TGTGCCAGCAGCTTAGGTGGACAGTACGCTGAAGCTTTCTTT
CDR3 protein: CASSLGGQYAEAFF

J gene: TRBJ1-6
V gene: TRBV5-1
clone size: .
D gene: .
CDR3 DNA: TGCGCCAGCAGCTTGGCCTTGGTTAGCACGGGGAATTCACCCCTCCACTTT
CDR3 protein: CASSLALVSTGNSPLHF

J gene: TRBJ2-5
V gene: TRBV5-1
clone size: .
D gene: .
CDR3 DNA: TGCGCCAGCAGCTTGGAGGGCCCGAAGGAGACCCAGTACTTC
CDR3 protein: CASSLEGPKETQYF

J gene: TRBJ2-5
V gene: TRBV28
clone size: .
D gene: .
CDR3 DNA: TGTGCCAGCAGTACGTCAGGGAAGGGGGGAGAGACCCAGTACTTC
CDR3 protein: CASSTSGKGGETQYF

J gene: TRBJ1-2
V gene: TRBV5-4
clone size: .
D gene: TRBD1
CDR3 DNA: TGTGCCAGCAGGTCCGGGACAGCTGGCTACACCTTC
CDR3 protein: CASRSGTAGYTF

J gene: TRBJ2-2
V gene: TRBV24-1
clone size: .
D gene: TRBD2
CDR3 DNA: TGTGCCACCAGTCTGGGCGGGGGGGCCGACACCGGGGAGCTGTTTTTT
CDR3 protein: CATSLGGGADTGELFF

J gene: TRBJ1-5
V gene: TRBV19
clone size: .
D gene: TRBD1
CDR3 DNA: TGTGCCAGTAGTATGAAGGGACAGGGAAGCAATCAGCCCCAGCATTTT
CDR3 protein: CASSMKGQGSNQPQHF

J gene: TRBJ2-5
V gene: TRBV28
clone size: .
D gene: TRBD1
CDR3 DNA: TGTGCCAGCAGTTCCATAGGACAGGGGTCCCAAGAGACCCAGTACTTC
CDR3 protein: CASSSIGQGSQETQYF

J gene: TRBJ1-1
V gene: TRBV10-3
clone size: once
D gene: .
CDR3 DNA: TGTGCCTCGAGGGGCGGTCTGAACACTGAAGCTTTCTTT
CDR3 protein: CASRGGLNTEAFF

J gene: TRBJ2-2
V gene: TRBV4-3
clone size: .
D gene: .
CDR3 DNA: TGCGCCAGCAGCCCCAGAAGGGAGGCAATCGCCGGGGAGCTGTTTTTT
CDR3 protein: CASSPRREAIAGELFF

J gene: TRBJ1-5
V gene: TRBV30
clone size: .
D gene: .
CDR3 DNA: TGTGCCTGGAGCCTCGAGGGGACGTGGGGTCAGCCCCAGCATTTT
CDR3 protein: CAWSLEGTWGQPQHF

J gene: TRBJ1-5
V gene: TRBV27
clone size: .
D gene: .
CDR3 DNA: TGTGCCAGCAGTTTATTTGGGGACCGGAGCAATCAGCCCCAGCATTTT
CDR3 protein: CASSLFGDRSNQPQHF

J gene: TRBJ1-5
V gene: TRBV9
clone size: .
D gene: TRBD1
CDR3 DNA: TGTGCCAGCAGCCGACAGGGGGGGCAAGGTCAGCCCCAGCATTTT
CDR3 protein: CASSRQGGQGQPQHF